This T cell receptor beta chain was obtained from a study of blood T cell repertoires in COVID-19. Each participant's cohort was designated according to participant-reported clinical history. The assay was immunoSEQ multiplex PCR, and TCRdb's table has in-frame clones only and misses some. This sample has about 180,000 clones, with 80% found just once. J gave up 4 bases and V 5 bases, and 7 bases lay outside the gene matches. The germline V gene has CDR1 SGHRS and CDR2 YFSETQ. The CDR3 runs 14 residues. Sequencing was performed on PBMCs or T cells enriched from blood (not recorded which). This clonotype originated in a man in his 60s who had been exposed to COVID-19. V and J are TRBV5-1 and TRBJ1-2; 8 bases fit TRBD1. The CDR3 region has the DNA TGCGCCAGCAGGCCAACAGGGGGAATCTATGGCTACACCTTC. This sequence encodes CASRPTGGIYGYTF.